These 19 T cell receptor beta chains were all obtained from the same sample, sequenced in a study of blood T cell repertoires in COVID-19. Repertoires were generated with immunoSEQ multiplex PCR, while TCRdb's copy carries only in-frame clones and drops some. The sample contains about 240,000 clones, about four fifths of which appear only once. The source material was peripheral blood. All receptors derive from a man over 45 with acute or convalescent COVID-19.

The genes are TRBV15 and TRBJ2-5; 8 nucleotides line up with TRBD2. This CDR3 is built from 15 residues. Losses at the gene ends were 5 bases for V and 1 base for J; bases not matched to a gene: 6. Germline V gene sequence: CDR1 LNHNV, CDR2 YYDKDF (reference sequence). CDR3 residues: CATSRGGMFQETQYF. CDR3 sequence (DNA): TGTGCCACCAGCCGGGGGGGGATGTTCCAAGAGACCCAGTACTTC.

The V gene is TRBV7-3, the J gene TRBJ2-7, with 11 bases identical to TRBD2. The trim removed 4 bases at V and 6 bases at J, leaving 8 bases unmatched. This CDR3 contains 15 residues. Looked up from germline, CDR1 is SGHTA and CDR2 is FQGTGA. CDR3 in amino acids: CASSSRLAGGPEQYF. In DNA, the CDR3 is TGTGCCAGCAGCTCTCGGCTAGCGGGAGGCCCCGAGCAGTACTTC.

The V call is TRBV3-1 (or the pseudogene TRBV3-2), the J call TRBJ1-6; 7 bases map to TRBD1. Germline trimming cut 4 bases from V and 10 bases from J; bases unmatched to any gene: 7. The CDR3 runs 14 residues. CDR1 is LGHDT and CDR2 is YNNKEL in the germline V gene (reference sequence). CDR3 DNA: TGTGCCAGCAGCCGGGACAGCCTTTACTCACCCCTCCACTTT. Amino acids: CASSRDSLYSPLHF.

In regard to this clone: At one end, the junction sequence differs from germline, possibly due to a read error. The V gene is TRBV5-1, the J gene TRBJ2-3; D is perhaps TRBD2 (6 bases). The CDR3 spans 13 residues. Germline CDR1 and CDR2: SGHRS and YFSETQ. Here the CDR3 reads CASSLAGGTTQYF. In DNA, the CDR3 is TGCGCCAGCAGTTTGGCTGGGGGGACTACGCAGTATTTT.

This sequence joins TRBV19 and TRBJ2-1; 8 bases match TRBD1. This CDR3 is built from 15 residues. CDR1 is LNHDA and CDR2 is SQIVND in the germline V gene (reference sequence). The trim removed 7 bases at V and 4 bases at J, leaving 9 bases unmatched. DNA for the CDR3: TGTGCCAGTAACGATGGGACAGGCCTATACAATGAGCAGTTCTTC. Translating gives CASNDGTGLYNEQFF.

This clone was detected only once. The J gene is TRBJ1-5, the V gene TRBV10-3, with 7 positions matching TRBD1. With V trimmed by 6 bases and J by 5 bases, 7 bases remained unmatched. The length of the CDR3 is 14 residues. Germline CDR1 is ENHRY and CDR2 is SYGVKD. CDR3 DNA sequence: TGTGCCATCAGCTCCGGGCAGGGGGATCAGCCCCAGCATTTT. This codes for CAISSGQGDQPQHF.

V is TRBV6-1 and J is TRBJ2-5; 7 bases agree with TRBD1. Germline values: CDR1 MNHNS, CDR2 SASEGT. Trimming took 2 bases from V and 7 from J; bases not matched to a gene: 10. CDR3 length: 15 residues. The CDR3 here is CASSEQQGPGGTQYF. The CDR3 region has the DNA TGTGCCAGCAGTGAACAACAGGGGCCTGGGGGGACCCAGTACTTC.

The CDR3 sequence: CASSQARGSDTQYF. DNA for the CDR3: TGTGCCAGCAGCCAAGCCAGGGGGTCAGATACGCAGTATTTT. The gene calls are TRBV3-1 (or the pseudogene TRBV3-2) and TRBJ2-3; 7 bases match TRBD1. The CDR3 contains 14 residues. Unmatched junction bases numbered 2, after V lost 1 base and J lost 4 bases. Germline CDR1 reads LGHDT; CDR2 reads YNNKEL (reference sequence).

CDR3 coding DNA: TGTGCCAGCACCCAGGGGTTCTCTTTCGGTGAAGCTTTCTTT. Amino acid sequence: CASTQGFSFGEAFF. The gene calls are TRBV2 and TRBJ1-1, with TRBD1 as a possible D gene (6 bases). V lost 7 bases to trimming and J lost 7 bases, with 19 bases between them. CDR1 is SNHLY and CDR2 is FYNNEI in the germline V gene. This CDR3 spans 14 amino acids.

The V gene is TRBV6-5, the J gene TRBJ1-4, with a possible D match to TRBD1 (5 bases). Trimming took off 0 bases at V and 8 bases at J, with 13 bases between the two ends. Looked up from germline, CDR1 is MNHEY and CDR2 is SVGAGI. The CDR3 length is 15 residues. In nucleotides, the CDR3 is TGTGCCAGCAGTTACTCTTACAGGCCTGAAGAAAAACTGTTTTTT. Its protein is CASSYSYRPEEKLFF.

The rearrangement joins TRBV18 to TRBJ1-3; 8 bases are shared with TRBD1. CDR3 length equals 13 residues. V lost 6 bases and J lost 4; bases outside the gene matches: 2. Germline V gene lookup returns CDR1 KGHSH and CDR2 LQKENI. The CDR3 reads CASSRTGGNTIYF. DNA for the CDR3: TGTGCCAGCTCCCGGACAGGGGGAAACACCATATATTTT.

This clone was counted between two and nine times. The rearrangement links TRBV5-1 to TRBJ2-5, with 12 nucleotides matching TRBD2. Germline lookup yields CDR1 SGHRS and CDR2 YFSETQ. Germline trimming cut 3 bases from V and 1 base from J; bases unmatched to any gene: 4. CDR3 length equals 16 residues. The CDR3 loop is CASSYRLAGVQETQYF. In DNA form, the CDR3 reads TGCGCCAGCAGCTATCGACTAGCGGGGGTCCAAGAGACCCAGTACTTC. The entire variable domain, with the rest obtained from reference TRBV5-1 and TRBJ2-5, is as follows: KAGVTQTPRYLIKTRGQQVTLSCSPISGHRSVSWYQQTPGQGLQFLFEYFSETQRNKGNFPGRFSGRQFSNSRSEMNVSTLELGDSALYLCASSYRLAGVQETQYFGPGTRLLVL.

The rearrangement joins TRBV6-6 to TRBJ2-7, with D maybe TRBD1 (5 bases). Germline-derived CDR1 and CDR2 are MNHNY and SVGAGI (reference sequence). With 10 bases removed from V and 0 bases from J, the gap between germline ends came to 22 bases. The CDR3 runs to 16 residues. The chain's CDR3 is CATDRKKQGYSYEQYF. In DNA form, the CDR3 reads TGTGCCACCGACAGAAAAAAGCAGGGCTACTCCTACGAGCAGTACTTC.

This clone turned up a few times. The CDR3 DNA reads TGTGCCAGCAGTTGGGGCAACAGCGGGGGAAGGACCTACGAGCAGTACTTC. Protein: CASSWGNSGGRTYEQYF. This chain uses TRBV28 with TRBJ2-7, with 8 bases identical to TRBD2. Losses at the gene ends were 4 bases for V and 2 bases for J; bases not matched to a gene: 13. The germline CDR1 and CDR2 sequences are MDHEN and SYDVKM. This CDR3 region has 17 residues. Looking up the rest from reference TRBV28 and TRBJ2-7 gives the full variable domain: DVKVTQSSRYLVKRTGEKVFLECVQDMDHENMFWYRQDPGLGLRLIYFSYDVKMKEKGDIPEGYSVSREKKERFSLILESASTNQTSMYLCASSWGNSGGRTYEQYFGPGTRLTVT.

The sample holds a few counts of this clone. V usage is TRBV19 and J usage is TRBJ1-5; TRBD1 aligns across 9 bases. The CDR3 runs to 15 residues. After removal of 6 bases from V and 6 bases from J, the junction contained 9 bases not matched to a gene. Germline V gene data show CDR1 as LNHDA and CDR2 as SQIVND (reference sequence). DNA for the CDR3: TGTGCCAGTAGCGCCGGGACAGGGTTGTTTCAGCCCCAGCATTTT. This gives the protein CASSAGTGLFQPQHF.

This clone was picked up many times. This chain links TRBV6-5 with TRBJ2-3; D gene uncertain. Trimming cost V 3 bases and J 6 bases, with 4 bases left between them. The germline gives CDR1 MNHEY, CDR2 SVGAGI. CDR3 length equals 11 residues. The CDR3 reads CASSYMDTQYF. CDR3 nucleotide sequence: TGTGCCAGCAGTTATATGGATACGCAGTATTTT.

The chain joins TRBV28 to TRBJ2-1; 13 positions match TRBD2. The V gene end was trimmed by 2 bases and the J gene end by 0 bases; junction bases not matched to a gene: 4. Germline V lookup: CDR1 MDHEN, CDR2 SYDVKM. The CDR3 is 18 amino acids. Here the CDR3 reads CASSLVLAGGSSYNEQFF. DNA for the CDR3: TGTGCCAGCAGTTTAGTACTAGCGGGAGGGAGCTCCTACAATGAGCAGTTCTTC.

The DNA of the CDR3 is TGTGCCAGCAGCTCAGCGACCCGCTCTAAAGAGACCCAGTACTTC. The encoded protein is CASSSATRSKETQYF. The chain joins TRBV5-4 to TRBJ2-5; D remains unclear. V gave up 3 bases and J gave up 3 bases, with 15 bases separating them. The CDR3 consists of 15 residues. CDR1 and CDR2 from the germline V gene are SGHNT and YYREEE (reference sequence). The complete variable domain, with remaining parts taken from reference TRBV5-4 and TRBJ2-5, reads ETGVTQSPTHLIKTRGQQVTLRCSSQSGHNTVSWYQQALGQGPQFIFQYYREEENGRGNFPPRFSGLQFPNYSSELNVNALELDDSALYLCASSSATRSKETQYFGPGTRLLVL.

The chain employs TRBV5-1 and TRBJ2-2; D is unclear. The CDR3 length is 14 residues. V lost 4 bases, J lost 2 bases, and 9 bases lay in between. Germline assignment: CDR1 SGHRS and CDR2 YFSETQ. CDR3 in amino acids: CASSSEANTGELFF. As DNA, the CDR3 is TGCGCCAGCAGCAGTGAGGCCAACACCGGGGAGCTGTTTTTT.